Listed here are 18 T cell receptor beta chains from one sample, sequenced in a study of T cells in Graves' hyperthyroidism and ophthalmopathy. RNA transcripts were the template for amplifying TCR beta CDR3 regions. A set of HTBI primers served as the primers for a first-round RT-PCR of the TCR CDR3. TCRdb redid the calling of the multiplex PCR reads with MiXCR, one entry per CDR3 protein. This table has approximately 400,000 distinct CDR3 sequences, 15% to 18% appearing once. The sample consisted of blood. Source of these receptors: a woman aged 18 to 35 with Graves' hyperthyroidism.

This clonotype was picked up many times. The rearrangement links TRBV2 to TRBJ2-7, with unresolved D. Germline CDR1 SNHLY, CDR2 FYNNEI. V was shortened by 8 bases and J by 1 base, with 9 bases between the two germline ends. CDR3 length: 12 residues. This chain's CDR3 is CASVGLSYEQYF. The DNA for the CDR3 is TGTGCCAGCGTTGGCCTATCCTACGAGCAGTACTTC.

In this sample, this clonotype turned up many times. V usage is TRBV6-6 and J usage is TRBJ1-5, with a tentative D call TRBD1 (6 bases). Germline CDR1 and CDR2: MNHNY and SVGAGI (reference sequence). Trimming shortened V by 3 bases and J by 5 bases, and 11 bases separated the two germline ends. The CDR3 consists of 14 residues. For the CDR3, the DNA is TGTGCCAGCAGTTATCAGGGGTCGGATCAGCCCCAGCATTTT. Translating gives CASSYQGSDQPQHF.

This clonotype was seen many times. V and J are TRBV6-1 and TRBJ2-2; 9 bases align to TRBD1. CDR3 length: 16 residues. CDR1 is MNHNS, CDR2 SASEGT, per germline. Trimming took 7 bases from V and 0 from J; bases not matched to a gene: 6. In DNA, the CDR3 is TGTGCCAGCAACGCCGGGACAGGGTCGAACACCGGGGAGCTGTTTTTT. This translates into CASNAGTGSNTGELFF.

The DNA for the CDR3 is TGTGCCAGCAGCTTGCCCGGGAGTCGGACGACCGGGGAGCTGTTTTTT. Translation: CASSLPGSRTTGELFF. The chain is built from TRBV5-4 and TRBJ2-2; TRBD2 is a possible D gene (6 bases). CDR1 is SGHNT and CDR2 is YYREEE in the germline V gene (reference sequence). V lost 1 base to trimming and J lost 5 bases, with 15 bases between them. The CDR3 extends over 16 amino acids.

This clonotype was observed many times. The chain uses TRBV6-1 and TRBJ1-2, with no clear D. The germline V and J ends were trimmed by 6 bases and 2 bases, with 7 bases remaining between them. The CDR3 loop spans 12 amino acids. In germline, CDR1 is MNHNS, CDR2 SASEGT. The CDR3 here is CASSAGNYGYTF. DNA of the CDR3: TGTGCCAGCAGCGCAGGAAACTATGGCTACACCTTC.

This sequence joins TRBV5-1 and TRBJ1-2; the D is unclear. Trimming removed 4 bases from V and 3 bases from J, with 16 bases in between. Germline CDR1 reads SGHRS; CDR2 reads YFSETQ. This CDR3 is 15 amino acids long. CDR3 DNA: TGCGCCAGCAGCGGCGAGGACTCCAAGGACTATGGCTACACCTTC. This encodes CASSGEDSKDYGYTF.

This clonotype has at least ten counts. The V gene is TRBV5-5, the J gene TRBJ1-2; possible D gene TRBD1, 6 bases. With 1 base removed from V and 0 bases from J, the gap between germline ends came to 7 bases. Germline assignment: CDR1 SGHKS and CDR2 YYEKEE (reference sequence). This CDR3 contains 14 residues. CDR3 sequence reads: CASSLHRANYGYTF. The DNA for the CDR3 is TGTGCCAGCAGCTTGCACAGGGCTAACTATGGCTACACCTTC. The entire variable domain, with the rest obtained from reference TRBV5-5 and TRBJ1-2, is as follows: DAGVTQSPTHLIKTRGQQVTLRCSPISGHKSVSWYQQVLGQGPQFIFQYYEKEERGRGNFPDRFSARQFPNYSSELNVNALLLGDSALYLCASSLHRANYGYTFGSGTRLTVV.

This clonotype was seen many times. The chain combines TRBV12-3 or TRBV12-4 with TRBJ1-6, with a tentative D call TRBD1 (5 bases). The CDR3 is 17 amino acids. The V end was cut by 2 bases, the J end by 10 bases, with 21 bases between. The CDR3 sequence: CASSLSTAREMGSPLHF. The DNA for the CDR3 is TGTGCCAGCAGTTTATCCACAGCCAGGGAAATGGGATCACCCCTCCACTTT.

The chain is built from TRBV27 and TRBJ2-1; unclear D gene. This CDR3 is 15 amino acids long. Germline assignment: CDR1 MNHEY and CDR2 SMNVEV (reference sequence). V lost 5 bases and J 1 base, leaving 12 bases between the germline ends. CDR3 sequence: CASSGLGGSYNEQFF. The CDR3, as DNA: TGTGCCAGCAGTGGTTTGGGCGGATCCTACAATGAGCAGTTCTTC.

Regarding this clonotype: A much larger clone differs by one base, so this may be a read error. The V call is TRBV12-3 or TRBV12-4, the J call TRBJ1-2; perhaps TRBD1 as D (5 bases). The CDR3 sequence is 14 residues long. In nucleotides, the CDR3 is TGTGCCGGCAGTTTTAATCTGCAGGGCGGTGGCTACACCTTC. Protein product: CAGSFNLQGGGYTF.

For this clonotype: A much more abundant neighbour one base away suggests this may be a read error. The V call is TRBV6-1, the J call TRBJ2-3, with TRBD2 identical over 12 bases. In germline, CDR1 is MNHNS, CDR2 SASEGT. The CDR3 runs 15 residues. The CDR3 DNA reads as TGTGCCAGCAGTCAACTAGCGGGAGGCACAGATACGCAGTGTTTT. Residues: CASSQLAGGTDTQCF.

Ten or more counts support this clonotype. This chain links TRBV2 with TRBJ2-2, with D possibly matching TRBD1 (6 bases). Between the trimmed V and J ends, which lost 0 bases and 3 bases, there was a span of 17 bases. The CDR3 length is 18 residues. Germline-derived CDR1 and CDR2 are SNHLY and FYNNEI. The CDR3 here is CASSEALSRTAYTGELFF. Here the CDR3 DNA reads TGTGCCAGCAGTGAAGCCCTATCCCGGACAGCGTACACCGGGGAGCTGTTTTTT.

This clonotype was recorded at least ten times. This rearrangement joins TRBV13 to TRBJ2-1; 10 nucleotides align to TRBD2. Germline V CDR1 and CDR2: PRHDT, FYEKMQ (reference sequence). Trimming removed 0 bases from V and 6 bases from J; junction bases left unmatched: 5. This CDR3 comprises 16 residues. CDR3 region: CASSLGRVAGGNEQFF. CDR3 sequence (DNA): TGTGCCAGCAGCTTAGGCCGAGTAGCGGGGGGCAATGAGCAGTTCTTC.

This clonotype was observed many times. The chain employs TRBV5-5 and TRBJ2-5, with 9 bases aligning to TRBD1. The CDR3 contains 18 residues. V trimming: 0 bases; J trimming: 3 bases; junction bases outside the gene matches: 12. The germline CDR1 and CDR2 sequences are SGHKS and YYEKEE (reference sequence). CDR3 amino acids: CASSLAGTGRPGKETQYF. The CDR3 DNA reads TGTGCCAGCAGCTTGGCCGGGACAGGGAGACCGGGAAAAGAGACCCAGTACTTC.

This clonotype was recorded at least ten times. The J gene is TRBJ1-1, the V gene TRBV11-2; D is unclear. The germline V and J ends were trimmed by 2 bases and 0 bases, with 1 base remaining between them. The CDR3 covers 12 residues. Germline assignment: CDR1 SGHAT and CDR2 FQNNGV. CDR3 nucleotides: TGTGCCAGCAGCTTATTGAACACTGAAGCTTTCTTT. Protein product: CASSLLNTEAFF.

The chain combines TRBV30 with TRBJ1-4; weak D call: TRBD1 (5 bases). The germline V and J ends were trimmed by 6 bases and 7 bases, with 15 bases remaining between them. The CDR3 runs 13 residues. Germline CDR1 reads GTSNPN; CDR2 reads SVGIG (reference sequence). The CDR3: CACARAGGEKLFF. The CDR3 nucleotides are TGTGCCTGCGCGAGGGCGGGGGGTGAAAAACTGTTTTTT. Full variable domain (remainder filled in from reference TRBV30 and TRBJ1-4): SQTIHQWPATLVQPVGSPLSLECTVEGTSNPNLYWYRQAAGRGLQLLFYSVGIGQISSEVPQNLSASRPQDRQFILSSKKLLLSDSGFYLCACARAGGEKLFFGSGTQLSVL.

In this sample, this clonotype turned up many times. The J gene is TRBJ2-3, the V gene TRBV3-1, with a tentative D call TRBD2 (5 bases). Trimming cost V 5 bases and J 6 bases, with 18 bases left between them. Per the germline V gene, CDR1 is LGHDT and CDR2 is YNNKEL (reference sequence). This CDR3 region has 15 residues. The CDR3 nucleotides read TGTGCCAGCAGCTCACGACGGACTGCGGCGGATACGCAGTATTTT. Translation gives CASSSRRTAADTQYF.

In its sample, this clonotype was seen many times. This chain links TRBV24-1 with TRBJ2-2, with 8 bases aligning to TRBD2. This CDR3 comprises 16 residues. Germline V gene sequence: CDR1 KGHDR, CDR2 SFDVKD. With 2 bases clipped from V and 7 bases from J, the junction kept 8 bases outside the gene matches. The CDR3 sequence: CATSDSGAGAVGELFF. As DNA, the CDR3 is TGTGCCACCAGTGATTCTGGAGCGGGGGCTGTCGGGGAGCTGTTTTTT.